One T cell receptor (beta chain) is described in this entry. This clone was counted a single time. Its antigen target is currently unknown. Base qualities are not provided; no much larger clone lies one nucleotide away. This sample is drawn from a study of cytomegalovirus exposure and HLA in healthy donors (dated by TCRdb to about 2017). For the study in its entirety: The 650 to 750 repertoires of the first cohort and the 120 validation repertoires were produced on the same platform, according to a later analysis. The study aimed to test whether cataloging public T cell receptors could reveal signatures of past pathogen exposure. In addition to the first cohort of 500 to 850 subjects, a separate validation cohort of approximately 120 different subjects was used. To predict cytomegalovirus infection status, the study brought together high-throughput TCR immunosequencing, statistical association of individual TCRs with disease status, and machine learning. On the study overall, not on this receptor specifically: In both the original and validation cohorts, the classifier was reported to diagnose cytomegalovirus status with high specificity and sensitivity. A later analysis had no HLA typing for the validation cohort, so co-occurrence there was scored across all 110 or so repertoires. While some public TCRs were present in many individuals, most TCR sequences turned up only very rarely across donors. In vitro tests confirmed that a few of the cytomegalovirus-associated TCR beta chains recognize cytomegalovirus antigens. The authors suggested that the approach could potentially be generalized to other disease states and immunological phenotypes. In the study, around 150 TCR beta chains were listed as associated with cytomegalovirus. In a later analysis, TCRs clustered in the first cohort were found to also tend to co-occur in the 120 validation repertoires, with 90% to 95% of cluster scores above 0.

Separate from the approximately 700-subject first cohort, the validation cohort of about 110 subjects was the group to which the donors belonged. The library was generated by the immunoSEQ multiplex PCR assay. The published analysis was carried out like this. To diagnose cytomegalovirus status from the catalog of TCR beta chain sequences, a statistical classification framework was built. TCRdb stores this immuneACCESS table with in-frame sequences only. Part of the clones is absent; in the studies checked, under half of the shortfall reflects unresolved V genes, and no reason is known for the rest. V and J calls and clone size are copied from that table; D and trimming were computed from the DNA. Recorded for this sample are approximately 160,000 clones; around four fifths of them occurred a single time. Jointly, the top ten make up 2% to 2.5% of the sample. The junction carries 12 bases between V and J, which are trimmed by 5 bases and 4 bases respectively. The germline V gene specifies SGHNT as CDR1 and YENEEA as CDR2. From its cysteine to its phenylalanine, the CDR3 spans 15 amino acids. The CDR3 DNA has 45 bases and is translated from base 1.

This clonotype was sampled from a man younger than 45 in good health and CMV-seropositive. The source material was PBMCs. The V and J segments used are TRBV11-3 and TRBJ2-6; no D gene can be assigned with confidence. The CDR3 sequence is CASSLGGLGANVLTF. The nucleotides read TGTGCCAGCAGCCTAGGTGGGCTCGGGGCCAACGTCCTGACTTTC.